These 15 T cell receptor beta chains originate from one sample sequenced in a study of regulatory T cells in long-lasting Graves disease. Building of the TCR beta libraries involved iRepertoire HTBI primers and Arm-PCR of CDR3 regions. TCRdb processed the multiplex PCR reads anew with MiXCR; each CDR3 protein has one entry. This sample carries 680,000 or so distinct CDR3 sequences, 16% of them seen once, and the ten largest clones take more than 15%. Time point noted: newly diagnosed GD, antithyroid drugs for less than 3 months. Extracted PBMC RNA gave rise to the TCR library. These data also formed part of another study, on T cells in Graves' hyperthyroidism and ophthalmopathy.

The sequences come from peripheral blood mononuclear cells (PBMCs), collected at new diagnosis, from a patient treated with antithyroid drugs. The receptors here all came from a woman aged 30 to 39 with Graves disease.

This clonotype has ten or more counts. The J gene is TRBJ2-7, the V gene TRBV28, with 7 positions matching TRBD2. J gave up 3 bases and V 6 bases, and 14 bases lay outside the gene matches. Germline CDR1 MDHEN, CDR2 SYDVKM. CDR3 length: 16 residues. CDR3 bases: TGTGCCAGCAGCCCCCCTTTGGTCCCGGGAGGCTACGAGCAGTACTTC. It specifies CASSPPLVPGGYEQYF.

The genes are TRBV7-9 and TRBJ2-7, with 9 bases lining up with TRBD2. Trimming at V came to 3 bases and at J to 5 bases, leaving 11 bases not matched to a gene. This CDR3 region has 16 residues. Per the germline V gene, CDR1 is SEHNR and CDR2 is FQNEAQ (reference sequence). CDR3 nucleotides: TGTGCCAGCAGCTTGTGGGCGGGAGGGCCCTCGAACGAGCAGTACGTC. It codes for CASSLWAGGPSNEQYV.

This clonotype was found many times. This chain connects TRBV11-3 to TRBJ1-1; no clear D. Germline values: CDR1 SGHNT, CDR2 YENEEA. CDR3 length equals 13 residues. Trimming removed 2 bases from V and 3 bases from J, with 7 bases in between. CDR3 sequence reads: CASSLTPYTEAFF. CDR3 sequence (DNA): TGTGCCAGCAGCTTAACACCCTACACTGAAGCTTTCTTT.

This clonotype has more than one count but fewer than ten. This sequence joins TRBV27 and TRBJ2-7; TRBD2 matches at 12 bases. Per germline, CDR1 MNHEY and CDR2 SMNVEV (reference sequence). The trim removed 6 bases at V and 6 bases at J, leaving 6 bases unmatched. The CDR3 spans 14 residues. The CDR3 DNA reads as TGTGCCAGCAGACCGACTAGCGGGAGACGCGAGCAGTACTTC. Amino acid sequence: CASRPTSGRREQYF.

This clonotype turned up a few times. V usage is TRBV7-9 and J usage is TRBJ2-5; D possibly corresponds to TRBD2 (6 bases). Germline V CDR1 and CDR2: SEHNR, FQNEAQ (reference sequence). CDR3 length: 17 amino acids. Trimming removed 7 bases at V and 1 base at J, with 22 bases between. The CDR3 region has the DNA TGTGCCAGCACCGGTTTGTTAAGTAGGAGGGCCCAAGAGACCCAGTACTTC. Its protein product is CASTGLLSRRAQETQYF.

This clonotype has at least ten counts. The V call is TRBV11-2, the J call TRBJ2-3; 7 bases match TRBD2. The CDR3 covers 17 residues. With 1 base clipped from V and 2 bases from J, the junction kept 9 bases outside the gene matches. Germline V gene sequence: CDR1 SGHAT, CDR2 FQNNGV. Here the CDR3 DNA reads TGTGCCAGCAGCTTAGTCTTTTCTAGCGGAATCACAGATACGCAGTATTTT. Encoded protein: CASSLVFSSGITDTQYF.

The V gene is TRBV19, the J gene TRBJ1-5; no firm D call. Trimming pared 3 bases from V and 4 bases from J, leaving 10 bases between. The CDR3 spans 14 residues. The V gene's germline CDR1 is LNHDA and CDR2 SQIVND (reference sequence). CDR3 sequence (DNA): TGTGCCAGTAGTATCAGAACGGGGAATCAGCCCCAGCATTTT. Translated: CASSIRTGNQPQHF.

This clonotype was seen only a few times. One junction end disagrees with the germline gene, perhaps due to a read error. The chain couples TRBV15 to TRBJ2-7; 12 nucleotides line up with TRBD2. The CDR3 extends over 13 amino acids. Germline CDR1 reads LNHNV; CDR2 reads YYDKDF (reference sequence). CDR3 protein: CATSRSTSGSSFF. In DNA, the CDR3 is TGTGCCACCAGCCGCTCGACTAGCGGGAGCTCTTTTTTC. The full variable domain, with the rest looked up from reference TRBV15 and TRBJ2-7, is DAMVIQNPRYQVTQFGKPVTLSCSQTLNHNVMYWYQQKSSQAPKLLFHYYDKDFNNEADTPDNFQSRRPNTSFCFLDIRSPGLGDTAMYLCATSRSTSGSSFFGPGTRLTVT.

The rearrangement uses TRBV4-1 and TRBJ1-4; D unclear. Germline loops: CDR1 MGHRA, CDR2 YSYEKL. The CDR3 is made up of 17 amino acids. The V end was cut by 4 bases, the J end by 3 bases, with 18 bases between. The CDR3 spells CASSRVGGSWSNEKLFF. Here the CDR3 DNA reads TGCGCCAGCAGCCGGGTTGGCGGCTCCTGGTCTAATGAAAAACTGTTTTTT.

This clonotype was picked up a small number of times. V is TRBV29-1 and J is TRBJ2-1; a possible D gene is TRBD1 (7 bases). The CDR3 has 15 residues. CDR1 and CDR2 (germline): SQVTM, ANQGSEA. The germline V and J ends were trimmed by 1 base and 9 bases, with 19 bases remaining between them. The CDR3 loop reads CSVEGRGQTTSEQFF. The CDR3, as DNA: TGCAGCGTTGAAGGGCGGGGACAGACTACAAGTGAGCAGTTCTTC.

The chain has TRBV18 and TRBJ2-7, with 8 nucleotides matching TRBD1. Trimming took 10 bases from V and 1 from J; bases not matched to a gene: 6. The CDR3 is 13 amino acids. In germline, CDR1 is KGHSH, CDR2 LQKENI. Here the CDR3 reads CATGRTGSYEQYF. The CDR3 DNA follows: TGTGCCACTGGTCGGACAGGGTCCTACGAGCAGTACTTC.

To note about this clonotype: A much bigger clone sits one base away, suggesting this may be a read error. The rearrangement uses TRBV6-2 or TRBV6-3 and TRBJ1-5; D gene unclear. This CDR3 comprises 17 residues. From germline, CDR1 is MNHEY and CDR2 SVGEGT. The V gene lost 6 bases and the J gene lost 3 bases, with 21 bases spanning the gap. CDR3 residues: CASRTARDNSSNQPQHF. The CDR3, as DNA: TGTGCCAGCAGGACCGCCAGAGACAATTCTTCCAATCAGCCCCAGCATTTT.

There are many counts of this clonotype. The CDR3 loop is CASKEEGSYQPQHF. CDR3 DNA sequence: TGTGCCAGCAAGGAGGAGGGGAGCTATCAGCCCCAGCATTTT. This rearrangement joins TRBV19 to TRBJ1-5, with D possibly being TRBD1 (5 bases). Per germline, CDR1 LNHDA and CDR2 SQIVND (reference sequence). The ends were cut back, 9 bases at V and 5 bases at J, with 17 bases in the middle. The CDR3 covers 14 residues.

Comment on this clonotype: With a much larger clone just one base away, this may be a read error. This sequence joins TRBV6-1 and TRBJ1-6; the D gene is possibly TRBD1 (5 bases). CDR1 and CDR2 (germline): MNHNS, SASEGT. CDR3 length equals 14 residues. The CDR3 coding sequence is TGTGCCAGCAGCCGGGGGGGTGGCGAATCACCCCCCCACTTT. As protein: CASSRGGGESPPHF.

This clonotype was counted ten times or more. The V and J genes are TRBV27 and TRBJ2-7; D is perhaps TRBD2 (5 bases). The CDR3 spans 15 residues. V was clipped by 4 bases and J by 0 bases, with 13 bases between them. The germline V gene encodes CDR1 MNHEY and CDR2 SMNVEV (reference sequence). CDR3 bases: TGTGCCAGCAGTTCCCTGGACTTTTCCTCCTACGAGCAGTACTTC. Encoded protein: CASSSLDFSSYEQYF.